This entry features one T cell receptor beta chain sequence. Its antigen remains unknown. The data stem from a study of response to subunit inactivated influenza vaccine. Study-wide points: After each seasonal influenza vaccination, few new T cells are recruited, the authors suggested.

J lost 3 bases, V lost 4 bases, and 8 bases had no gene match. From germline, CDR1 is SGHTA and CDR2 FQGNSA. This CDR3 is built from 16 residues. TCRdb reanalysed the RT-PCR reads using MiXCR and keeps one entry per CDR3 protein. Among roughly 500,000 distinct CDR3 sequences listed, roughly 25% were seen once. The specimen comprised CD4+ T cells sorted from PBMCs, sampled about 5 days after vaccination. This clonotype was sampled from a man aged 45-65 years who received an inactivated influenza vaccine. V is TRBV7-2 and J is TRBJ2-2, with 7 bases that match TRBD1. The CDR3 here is CASSSQTGWDTGELFF. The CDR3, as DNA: TGTGCCAGCAGCTCGCAGACAGGGTGGGACACCGGGGAGCTGTTTTTT. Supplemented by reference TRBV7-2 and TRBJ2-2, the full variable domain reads GAGVSQSPSNKVTEKGKDVELRCDPISGHTALYWYRQSLGQGLEFLIYFQGNSAPDKSGLPSDRFSAERTGGSVSTLTIQRTQQEDSAVYLCASSSQTGWDTGELFFGEGSRLTVL.